Listed below are T cell receptor beta chains from one sample, sequenced in a study of Graves' ophthalmopathy and Graves' hyperthyroidism. In TCRdb, the multiplex PCR reads were re-called with MiXCR into one record per CDR3 protein. The sample carries roughly 400,000 distinct CDR3 sequences, around 19% recorded once. Sequenced: peripheral blood. These receptors all stem from a woman under 30 with Graves' ophthalmopathy. Both conserved end residues are part of each CDR3. D genes are given only for firm matches. Part of the rows lack a size; the others show once, few, many or a class for expanded clones.

D: .
J: TRBJ2-2
V: TRBV7-2
size: many
length: 14
DNA: TGTGCCAACAGCGCCGCCTCAGAGACCGGGGAGCTGTTTTTT
CDR3: CANSAASETGELFF

D: TRBD1
J: TRBJ2-5
V: TRBV19
size: many
length: 13
DNA: TGTGCCAGTAGTAGGACAGGGGAAGAGACCCAGTACTTC
CDR3: CASSRTGEETQYF

D: .
J: TRBJ1-5
V: TRBV19
size: many
length: 14
DNA: TGTGCCAGTAGTACGGCGCCACCCTATCAGCCCCAGCATTTT
CDR3: CASSTAPPYQPQHF

D: .
J: TRBJ2-7
V: TRBV10-3
size: .
length: 16
DNA: TGTGCCATCAGTGAGTCCCCCGGCAGGTCCTCCTACGAGCAGTACTTC
CDR3: CAISESPGRSSYEQYF

D: .
J: TRBJ1-5
V: TRBV6-2/TRBV6-3
size: many
length: 17
DNA: TGTGCCAGCAGTTACTCGAAGGCCGGGGGCAGCAATCAGCCCCAGCATTTT
CDR3: CASSYSKAGGSNQPQHF

D: TRBD1
J: TRBJ1-6
V: TRBV30
size: many
length: 16
DNA: TGTGCCTGGCGACGGGACAGGGGGCTCGGGAATTCACCCCTCCACTTT
CDR3: CAWRRDRGLGNSPLHF

D: TRBD2
J: TRBJ2-5
V: TRBV20-1
size: .
length: 17
DNA: TGCAGTGCTAGAGATCCCCTAGCGGGGGGGACTCGGGAGACCCAGTACTTC
CDR3: CSARDPLAGGTRETQYF

D: .
J: TRBJ1-1
V: TRBV7-8
size: many
length: 13
DNA: TGTGCCAGCAGTTGGGGTCAGAACACTGAAGCTTTCTTT
CDR3: CASSWGQNTEAFF

D: .
J: TRBJ2-5
V: TRBV12-3/TRBV12-4
size: once
length: 15
DNA: TGTGCCAGCAAGGTTGCAGGGAGGTTACAAGAGACCCAGTACTTC
CDR3: CASKVAGRLQETQYF

D: TRBD1
J: TRBJ2-5
V: TRBV24-1
size: many
length: 15
DNA: TGTGCCACCAGTGATTTAAAGGACAGGGAAGAGACCCAGTACTTC
CDR3: CATSDLKDREETQYF

D: .
J: TRBJ1-5
V: TRBV19
size: many
length: 13
DNA: TGTGCCACTGTCGGACCTCACGATGAGCCCCAGCATTTT
CDR3: CATVGPHDEPQHF

D: TRBD1
J: TRBJ2-5
V: TRBV20-1
size: many
length: 14
DNA: TGCAGTGCTACTTGGACAGGGGGCACGAAGACCCAGTACTTC
CDR3: CSATWTGGTKTQYF

D: .
J: TRBJ1-3
V: TRBV11-3
size: many
length: 13
DNA: TGTGCCAGTTCCCCAGGGAGAGGAAACACCATATATTTT
CDR3: CASSPGRGNTIYF

D: .
J: TRBJ1-5
V: TRBV20-1
size: many
length: 12
DNA: TGCAGTGCTAGGACAAGCAATCAGCCCCAGCATTTT
CDR3: CSARTSNQPQHF

D: TRBD1
J: TRBJ1-1
V: TRBV28
size: many
length: 14
DNA: TGTGCCAGCAGTGTCGGGACAGAGAACACTGAAGCTTTCTTT
CDR3: CASSVGTENTEAFF

D: TRBD2
J: TRBJ2-7
V: TRBV6-2/TRBV6-3
size: .
length: 13
DNA: TGTGCCAGCAGGGCTAGCGGGACGGACGAGCAGTACTTC
CDR3: CASRASGTDEQYF

D: .
J: TRBJ1-5
V: TRBV28
size: many
length: 16
DNA: TGTGCCAGCAGTTTTCCCGGACAGACCCGCAGTCAGCCCCAGCATTTT
CDR3: CASSFPGQTRSQPQHF

D: .
J: TRBJ1-5
V: TRBV7-2
size: .
length: 11
DNA: TGTGCCAGCAGCGTCAGGGGGCCCCAGCATTTT
CDR3: CASSVRGPQHF

D: .
J: TRBJ2-5
V: TRBV12-3/TRBV12-4
size: many
length: 13
DNA: TGTGCCAGCGGAGGGGCCCGGCAAGAGACCCAGTACTTC
CDR3: CASGGARQETQYF

D: .
J: TRBJ2-4
V: TRBV24-1
size: many
length: 15
DNA: TGTGCCACCAGTGATCCGGGCGCCGCCAAAAACATTCAGTACTTC
CDR3: CATSDPGAAKNIQYF

D: .
J: TRBJ1-5
V: TRBV19
size: few
length: 15
DNA: TGTGCCAGTAGCCCGGTGGGACATAGTCAGCAGCCCCAGCATTTT
CDR3: CASSPVGHSQQPQHF

D: .
J: TRBJ2-2
V: TRBV6-2/TRBV6-3
size: many
length: 11
DNA: TGTGCCAGCACGGATGTCGGGGAGCTGTTTTTT
CDR3: CASTDVGELFF

D: TRBD1
J: TRBJ1-2
V: TRBV24-1
size: many
length: 14
DNA: TGTGCCACCAGTGAAAACAGGGGAGACGGTGGCTACACCTTC
CDR3: CATSENRGDGGYTF

D: .
J: TRBJ1-3
V: TRBV6-5
size: many
length: 11
DNA: TGTGCCAGCGGGTTGGGAAACACCATATATTTT
CDR3: CASGLGNTIYF

D: .
J: TRBJ1-1
V: TRBV30
size: .
length: 13
DNA: TGTGCCTGGAGTCACGGGGAGAACACTGAAGCTTTCTTT
CDR3: CAWSHGENTEAFF

D: .
J: TRBJ1-1
V: TRBV30
size: many
length: 12
DNA: TGTGCCTGGACGAGAGGGTCCACTGAAGCTTTCTTT
CDR3: CAWTRGSTEAFF

D: TRBD2
J: TRBJ2-7
V: TRBV6-1
size: many
length: 14
DNA: TGTGCCAGCAGGGGGACTAGCGGGGAGCACGAGCAGTACTTC
CDR3: CASRGTSGEHEQYF

D: .
J: TRBJ1-2
V: TRBV28
size: many
length: 14
DNA: TGTGCCAGCAAGGGGGAGAGGGATATCTATGGCTACACCTTC
CDR3: CASKGERDIYGYTF

D: .
J: TRBJ1-1
V: TRBV10-1
size: many
length: 12
DNA: TGCGCCAGCCCCCCAGGGAACACTGAAGCTTTCTTT
CDR3: CASPPGNTEAFF

D: .
J: TRBJ1-6
V: TRBV12-3/TRBV12-4
size: many
length: 14
DNA: TGTGCCAGCAGTTTTACAGGGCCGAATTCACCCCTCCACTTT
CDR3: CASSFTGPNSPLHF

D: .
J: TRBJ1-3
V: TRBV18
size: .
length: 15
DNA: TGTGCCAGCTCACCACAGCAGAGCTCTGGAAACACCATATATTTT
CDR3: CASSPQQSSGNTIYF

D: .
J: TRBJ1-1
V: TRBV5-1
size: many
length: 14
DNA: TGCGCCAGCACCAACCCCTCGGGTGGGCCTGAAGCTTTCTTT
CDR3: CASTNPSGGPEAFF

D: .
J: TRBJ2-7
V: TRBV12-5
size: many
length: 15
DNA: TGTGCTAGTGGTTTGAGGGCAGGCCAAAAGAACGAGCAGTACTTC
CDR3: CASGLRAGQKNEQYF

D: .
J: TRBJ1-1
V: TRBV12-3/TRBV12-4
size: many
length: 16
DNA: TGTGCCAGCAGCTTAAGGGGCGGGGGAGCGAACACTGAAGCTTTCTTT
CDR3: CASSLRGGGANTEAFF

D: TRBD1
J: TRBJ2-7
V: TRBV20-1
size: many
length: 16
DNA: TGCAGTGCTAGAGACCGGGAACAGGGGGATTCCTACGAGCAGTACTTC
CDR3: CSARDREQGDSYEQYF

D: .
J: TRBJ2-7
V: TRBV6-5
size: .
length: 14
DNA: TGTGCCAGCAGCTACCTTAACAGACCCTACGAGCAGTACTTC
CDR3: CASSYLNRPYEQYF

D: .
J: TRBJ2-7
V: TRBV9
size: many
length: 15
DNA: TGTGCCAGCAGCCCCCGGGTCTCGAGCTCCTACGAGCAGTACTTC
CDR3: CASSPRVSSSYEQYF

D: TRBD1
J: TRBJ2-7
V: TRBV6-5
size: many
length: 14
DNA: TGTGCCAGCAGCGCCGGGACAGCTATCTACGAGCAGTACTTC
CDR3: CASSAGTAIYEQYF

D: TRBD2
J: TRBJ2-7
V: TRBV5-1
size: many
length: 19
DNA: TGCGCCAGCAGCTCCGGTGGGGGACTAGCGGGCTCCGGTTCCTACGAGCAGTACTTC
CDR3: CASSSGGGLAGSGSYEQYF

D: .
J: TRBJ2-7
V: TRBV10-3
size: many
length: 15
DNA: TGTGCAACTAAAGGGGTCCGGGGGCGAGACTACGAGCAGTACTTC
CDR3: CATKGVRGRDYEQYF

D: TRBD2
J: TRBJ2-7
V: TRBV5-1
size: many
length: 16
DNA: TGCGCCAGCAGCTTGGGAATCCTAGCGGGAGTTGCCGAGCAGTACTTC
CDR3: CASSLGILAGVAEQYF

D: TRBD1
J: TRBJ1-5
V: TRBV19
size: .
length: 16
DNA: TGTGCCAGTAGTTCAGGTGTGGGACAGGGTGCCCAGCCCCAGCATTTT
CDR3: CASSSGVGQGAQPQHF

D: TRBD1
J: TRBJ2-7
V: TRBV28
size: many
length: 16
DNA: TGTGCCAGCAGTTCCCCGGGACAGGGGGGGGTGCACGAGCAGTACTTC
CDR3: CASSSPGQGGVHEQYF

D: .
J: TRBJ2-5
V: TRBV18
size: many
length: 14
DNA: TGTGCCAGCTCACACTCGACTCTTGGAGAGACCCAGTACTTC
CDR3: CASSHSTLGETQYF

D: .
J: TRBJ2-5
V: TRBV28
size: many
length: 16
DNA: TGTGCCAGCAGTTTACAGGATAGGGCTCTCGAAGAGACCCAGTACTTC
CDR3: CASSLQDRALEETQYF

D: TRBD1
J: TRBJ1-3
V: TRBV11-2
size: .
length: 15
DNA: TGTGCCAGCAGCTCCCGGGACAGCCTATTAGGCACCATATATTTT
CDR3: CASSSRDSLLGTIYF

D: TRBD1
J: TRBJ1-2
V: TRBV28
size: many
length: 18
DNA: TGTGCCAGCAGTTCGCCGCACCTAGGACAGGGATACAACTATGGCTACACCTTC
CDR3: CASSSPHLGQGYNYGYTF

D: .
J: TRBJ2-7
V: TRBV29-1
size: many
length: 13
DNA: TGCAGCGTTTCGGGCAGAAGCTCCTACGAGCAGTACTTC
CDR3: CSVSGRSSYEQYF

D: .
J: TRBJ2-5
V: TRBV20-1
size: .
length: 13
DNA: TGCAGTGCTAGGGACTATCTCCAAGAGACCCAGTACTTC
CDR3: CSARDYLQETQYF

D: .
J: TRBJ2-2
V: TRBV6-2/TRBV6-3
size: many
length: 12
DNA: TGTGCCGCGTGGGGGAGCACCGGGGAGCTGTTTTTT
CDR3: CAAWGSTGELFF

D: .
J: TRBJ1-5
V: TRBV18
size: many
length: 16
DNA: TGTGCCAGCTCACGGGGAGGGGACCAAAGGACTCAGCCCCAGCATTTT
CDR3: CASSRGGDQRTQPQHF

D: .
J: TRBJ1-2
V: TRBV6-5
size: many
length: 14
DNA: TGTGCCAGCAGTTACTCGGGCAGCAACTATGGCTACACCTTC
CDR3: CASSYSGSNYGYTF

D: .
J: TRBJ2-5
V: TRBV24-1
size: many
length: 15
DNA: TGTGCCACCTCGGAGGGGGGCGGGAGAGAGGAGACCCAGTACTTC
CDR3: CATSEGGGREETQYF

D: TRBD2
J: TRBJ2-5
V: TRBV4-1
size: many
length: 17
DNA: TGCGCCAGCAGCCTCCTCGGACTAGCGGGGGGCATCGAGACCCGGTACTTC
CDR3: CASSLLGLAGGIETRYF

D: TRBD2
J: TRBJ2-7
V: TRBV6-2/TRBV6-3
size: many
length: 16
DNA: TGTGCCAGCAGTCAACGGGGCCCGGGAGGATCATACGAGCAGTACTTC
CDR3: CASSQRGPGGSYEQYF

D: TRBD1
J: TRBJ1-3
V: TRBV6-5
size: many
length: 14
DNA: TGTGCCAGCAGTTCCCGGACAGGTGCAAACACCATATATTTT
CDR3: CASSSRTGANTIYF

D: .
J: TRBJ1-2
V: TRBV6-1
size: many
length: 12
DNA: TGTGCCAGCAGTGAACGGACGGGAGGCTACACCTTC
CDR3: CASSERTGGYTF

D: .
J: TRBJ2-5
V: TRBV29-1
size: many
length: 14
DNA: TGCAGCGTGAGGACGGACCCGTACCAAGAGACCCAGTACTTC
CDR3: CSVRTDPYQETQYF

D: .
J: TRBJ2-2
V: TRBV28
size: many
length: 14
DNA: TGTGCCAGCAGTCCTACAGCAGGGACCGGGGAGCTGTTTTTT
CDR3: CASSPTAGTGELFF

D: TRBD2
J: TRBJ2-1
V: TRBV6-5
size: .
length: 15
DNA: TGTGCCAGCAGGGTACTAGCGGGAGTAATCGATGAGCAGTTCTTC
CDR3: CASRVLAGVIDEQFF